This TCR beta chain was retrieved from a study of shared clonotypes between healthy human individuals. General study findings and limits: Genetic and exposure-history diversity was limited by the few donors.

Into CD45RA+ naive and CD45RA-negative memory subsets, the CD4+ cells were split. At a deep level, the assay was run. Method: immunoSEQ multiplex PCR; TCRdb's copy keeps in-frame clones and lacks some. The sample comprises 1.4 million or so clones, about 98.5% of which are singletons, and approximately 0.38% rests with the top ten. The CDR3 consists of 16 residues. The germline V gene has CDR1 SGHAT and CDR2 FQNNGV. V dropped 5 bases and J dropped 4; count of bases not matched to a gene: 8. To note about this clone: The target antigen is unknown.

The sequencing sample was made of naive CD4+ T cells sorted from blood. Subset denoted: CD45RA+ positively selected. This receptor was obtained from a young man in good health. This chain uses TRBV11-2 with TRBJ2-5; the match to TRBD2 covers 12 bases. CDR3 residues: CASSHWTSGIGETQYF. The DNA for the CDR3 is TGTGCCAGCAGCCACTGGACTAGCGGGATAGGAGAGACCCAGTACTTC.